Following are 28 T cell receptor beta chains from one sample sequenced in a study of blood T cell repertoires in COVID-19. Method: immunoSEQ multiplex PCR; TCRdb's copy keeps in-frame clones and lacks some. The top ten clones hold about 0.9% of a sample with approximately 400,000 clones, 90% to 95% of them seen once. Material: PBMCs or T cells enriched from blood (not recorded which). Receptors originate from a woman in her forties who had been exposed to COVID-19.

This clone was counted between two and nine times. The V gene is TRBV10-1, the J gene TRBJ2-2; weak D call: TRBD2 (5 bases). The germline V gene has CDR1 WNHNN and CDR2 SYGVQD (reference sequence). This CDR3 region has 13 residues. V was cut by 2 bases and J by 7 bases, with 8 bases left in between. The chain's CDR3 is CASSEAGGGELFF. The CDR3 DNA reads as TGCGCCAGCAGTGAGGCAGGAGGCGGGGAGCTGTTTTTT.

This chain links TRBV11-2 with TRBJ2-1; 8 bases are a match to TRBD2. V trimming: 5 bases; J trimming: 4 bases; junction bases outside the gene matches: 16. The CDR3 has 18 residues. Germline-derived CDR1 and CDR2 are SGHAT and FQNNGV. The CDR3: CASSPTGRGGRQYNEQFF. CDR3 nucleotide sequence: TGTGCCAGCAGCCCCACAGGTCGGGGGGGGCGACAATACAATGAGCAGTTCTTC.

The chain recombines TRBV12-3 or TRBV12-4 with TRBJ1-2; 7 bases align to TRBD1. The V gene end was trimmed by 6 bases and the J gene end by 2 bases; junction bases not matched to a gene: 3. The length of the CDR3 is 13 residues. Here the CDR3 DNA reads TGTGCCAGCAGGCGGACAGGCAACTATGGCTACACCTTC. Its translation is CASRRTGNYGYTF.

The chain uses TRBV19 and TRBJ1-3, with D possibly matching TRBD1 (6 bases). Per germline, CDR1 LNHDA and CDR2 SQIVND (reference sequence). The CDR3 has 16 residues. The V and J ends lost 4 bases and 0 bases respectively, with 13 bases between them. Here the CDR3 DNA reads TGTGCCAGTAGTAGGGAGGGACAAATCTCTGGAAACACCATATATTTT. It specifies CASSREGQISGNTIYF.

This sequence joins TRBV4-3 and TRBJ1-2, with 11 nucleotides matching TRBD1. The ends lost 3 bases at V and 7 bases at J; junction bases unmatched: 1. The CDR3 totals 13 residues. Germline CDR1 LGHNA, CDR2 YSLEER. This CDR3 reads CASSHGTGGGYTF. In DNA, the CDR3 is TGCGCCAGCAGCCATGGGACAGGGGGTGGCTACACCTTC.

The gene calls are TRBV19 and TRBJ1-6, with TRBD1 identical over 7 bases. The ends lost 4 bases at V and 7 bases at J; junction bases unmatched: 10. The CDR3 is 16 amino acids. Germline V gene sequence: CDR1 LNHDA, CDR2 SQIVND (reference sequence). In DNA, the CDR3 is TGTGCCAGTAGTAGGGGACAGAACCCCGTAAATTCACCCCTCCACTTT. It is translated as CASSRGQNPVNSPLHF.

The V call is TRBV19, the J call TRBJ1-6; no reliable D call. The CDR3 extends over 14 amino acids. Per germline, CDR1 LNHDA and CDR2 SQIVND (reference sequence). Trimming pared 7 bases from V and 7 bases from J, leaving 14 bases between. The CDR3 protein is CASNQEVQNSPLHF. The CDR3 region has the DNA TGTGCCAGTAATCAGGAGGTACAGAATTCACCCCTCCACTTT.

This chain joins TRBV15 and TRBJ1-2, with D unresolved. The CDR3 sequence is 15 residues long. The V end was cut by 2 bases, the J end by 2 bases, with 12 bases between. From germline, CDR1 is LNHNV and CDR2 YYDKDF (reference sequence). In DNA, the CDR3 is TGTGCCACCAGCAGACTCCCGGGAACCAACTATGGCTACACCTTC. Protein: CATSRLPGTNYGYTF.

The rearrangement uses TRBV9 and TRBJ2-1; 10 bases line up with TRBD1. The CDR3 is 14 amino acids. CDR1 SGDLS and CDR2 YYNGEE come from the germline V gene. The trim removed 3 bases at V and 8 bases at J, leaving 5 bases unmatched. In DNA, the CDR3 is TGTGCCAGCAGCGATAAGACAGGGGGCTATGAGCAGTTCTTC. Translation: CASSDKTGGYEQFF.

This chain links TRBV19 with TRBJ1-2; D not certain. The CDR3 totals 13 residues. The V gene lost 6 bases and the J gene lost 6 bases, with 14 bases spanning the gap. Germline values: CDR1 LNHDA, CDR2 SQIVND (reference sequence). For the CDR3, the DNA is TGTGCCAGTAGCCCCCGCGGTTGGGATGGCTACACCTTC. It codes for CASSPRGWDGYTF.

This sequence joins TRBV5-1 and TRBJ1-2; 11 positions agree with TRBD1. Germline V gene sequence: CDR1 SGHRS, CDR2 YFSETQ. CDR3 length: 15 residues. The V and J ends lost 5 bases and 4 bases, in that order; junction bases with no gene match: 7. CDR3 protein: CASSEGTGGTYGYTF. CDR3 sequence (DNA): TGCGCCAGCAGTGAAGGGACAGGGGGGACCTATGGCTACACCTTC.

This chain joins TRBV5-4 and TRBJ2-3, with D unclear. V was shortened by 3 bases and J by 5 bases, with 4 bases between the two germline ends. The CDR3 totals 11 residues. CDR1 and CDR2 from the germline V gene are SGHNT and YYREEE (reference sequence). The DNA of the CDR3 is TGTGCCAGCAGCTCGGGAGATACGCAGTATTTT. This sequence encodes CASSSGDTQYF. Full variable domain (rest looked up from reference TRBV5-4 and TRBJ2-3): ETGVTQSPTHLIKTRGQQVTLRCSSQSGHNTVSWYQQALGQGPQFIFQYYREEENGRGNFPPRFSGLQFPNYSSELNVNALELDDSALYLCASSSGDTQYFGPGTRLTVL.

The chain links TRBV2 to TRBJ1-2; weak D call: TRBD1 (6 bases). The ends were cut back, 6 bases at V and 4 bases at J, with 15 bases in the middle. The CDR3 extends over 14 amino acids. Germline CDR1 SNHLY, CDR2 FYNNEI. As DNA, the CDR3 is TGTGCCAGCAGGGGGGACACCACTATCTATGGCTACACCTTC. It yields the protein CASRGDTTIYGYTF.

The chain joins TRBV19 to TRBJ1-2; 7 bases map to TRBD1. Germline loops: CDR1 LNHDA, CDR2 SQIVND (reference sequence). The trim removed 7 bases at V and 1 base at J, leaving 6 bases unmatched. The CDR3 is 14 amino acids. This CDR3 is CASTRTGFNYGYTF. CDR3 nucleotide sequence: TGTGCCAGTACGCGGACAGGCTTTAACTATGGCTACACCTTC.

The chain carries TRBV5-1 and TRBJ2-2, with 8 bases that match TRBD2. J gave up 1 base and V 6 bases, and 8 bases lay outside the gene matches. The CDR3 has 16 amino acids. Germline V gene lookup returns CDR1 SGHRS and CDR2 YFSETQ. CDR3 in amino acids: CASTTGSGGNTGELFF. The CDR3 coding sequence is TGCGCCAGCACCACGGGAAGCGGGGGGAACACCGGGGAGCTGTTTTTT.

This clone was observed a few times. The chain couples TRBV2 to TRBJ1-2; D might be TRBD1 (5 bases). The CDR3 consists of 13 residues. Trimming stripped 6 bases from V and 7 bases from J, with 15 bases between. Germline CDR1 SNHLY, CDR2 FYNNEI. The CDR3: CASRETGGGGYTF. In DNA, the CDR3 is TGTGCCAGCAGGGAAACTGGGGGAGGTGGCTACACCTTC.

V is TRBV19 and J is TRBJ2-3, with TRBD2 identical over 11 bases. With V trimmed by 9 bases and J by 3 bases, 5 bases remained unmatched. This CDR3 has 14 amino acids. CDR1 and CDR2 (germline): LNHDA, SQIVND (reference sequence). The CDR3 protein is CASALAGGTDTQYF. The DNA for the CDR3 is TGTGCCAGCGCGCTAGCGGGAGGAACAGATACGCAGTATTTT.

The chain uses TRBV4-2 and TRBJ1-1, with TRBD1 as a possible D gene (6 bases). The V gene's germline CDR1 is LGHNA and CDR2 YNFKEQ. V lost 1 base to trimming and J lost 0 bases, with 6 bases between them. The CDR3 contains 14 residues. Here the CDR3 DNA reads TGTGCCAGCAGCCAAGGGACAGTGAACACTGAAGCTTTCTTT. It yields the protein CASSQGTVNTEAFF.

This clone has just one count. This CDR3 is CASSLEGRGRYNEQFF. CDR3 bases: TGTGCCAGCAGCTTAGAGGGGCGGGGACGATACAATGAGCAGTTCTTC. The chain joins TRBV7-2 to TRBJ2-1; tentative D call: TRBD2 (6 bases). V dropped 1 base and J dropped 4 bases, with 14 bases sitting between them. CDR3 length: 16 amino acids. From germline, CDR1 is SGHTA and CDR2 FQGNSA.

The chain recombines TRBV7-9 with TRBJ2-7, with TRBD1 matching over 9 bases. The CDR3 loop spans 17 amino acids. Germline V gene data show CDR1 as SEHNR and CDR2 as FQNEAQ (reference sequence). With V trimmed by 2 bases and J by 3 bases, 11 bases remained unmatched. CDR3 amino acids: CASSLSQNRDRDYEQYF. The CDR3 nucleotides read TGTGCCAGCAGCTTATCACAGAACCGGGACAGGGACTACGAGCAGTACTTC.

Written as DNA, the CDR3 is TGTGCCAGCAGCTTCTTGGAGGGGCTAGAGTTCCGCAATGAGCAGTTCTTC. Residues: CASSFLEGLEFRNEQFF. The chain has TRBV5-6 and TRBJ2-1, with a possible D match to TRBD2 (6 bases). Trimming removed 2 bases from V and 6 bases from J, with 21 bases in between. Per germline, CDR1 SGHDT and CDR2 YYEEEE. The CDR3 loop spans 17 amino acids.

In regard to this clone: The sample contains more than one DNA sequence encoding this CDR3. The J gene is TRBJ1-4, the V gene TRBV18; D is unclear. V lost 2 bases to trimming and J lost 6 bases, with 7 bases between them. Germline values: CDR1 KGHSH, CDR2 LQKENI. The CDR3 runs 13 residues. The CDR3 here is CASSPGQDEKLFF. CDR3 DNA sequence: TGTGCCAGCTCACCAGGGCAAGATGAAAAACTGTTTTTT.

The CDR3 nucleotides are TGCGCCAGCAGCCCGATCGGGACAGGGATTAGTATTGAAGCTTTCTTT. It specifies CASSPIGTGISIEAFF. This chain connects TRBV5-1 to TRBJ1-1; 9 bases match TRBD1. CDR1 and CDR2 (germline): SGHRS, YFSETQ. The V segment lost 4 bases and the J segment 7 bases; nucleotides outside the gene matches: 14. This CDR3 is 16 amino acids long.

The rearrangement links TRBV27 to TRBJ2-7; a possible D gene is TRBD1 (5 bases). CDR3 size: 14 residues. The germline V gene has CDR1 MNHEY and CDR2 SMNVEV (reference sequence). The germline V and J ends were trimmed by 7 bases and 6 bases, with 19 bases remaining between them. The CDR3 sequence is CASKSRREGSEQYF. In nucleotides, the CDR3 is TGTGCCAGCAAGTCCCGCAGGGAAGGATCCGAGCAGTACTTC.

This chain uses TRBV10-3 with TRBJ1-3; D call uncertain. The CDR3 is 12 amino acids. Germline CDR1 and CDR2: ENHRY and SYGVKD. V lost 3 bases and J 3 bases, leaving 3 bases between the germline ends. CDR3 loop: CAISDGGNTIYF. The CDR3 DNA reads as TGTGCCATCAGTGACGGTGGAAACACCATATATTTT.

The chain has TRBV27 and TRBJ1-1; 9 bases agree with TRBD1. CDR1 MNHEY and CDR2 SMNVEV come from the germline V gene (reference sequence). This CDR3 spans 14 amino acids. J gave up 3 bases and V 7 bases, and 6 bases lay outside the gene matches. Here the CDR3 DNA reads TGTGCCAGCACCCCCGGGACAGGGTACACTGAAGCTTTCTTT. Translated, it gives CASTPGTGYTEAFF.

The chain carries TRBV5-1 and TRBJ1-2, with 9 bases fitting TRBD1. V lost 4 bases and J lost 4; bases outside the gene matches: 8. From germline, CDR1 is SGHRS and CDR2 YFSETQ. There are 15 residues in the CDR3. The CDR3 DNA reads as TGCGCCAGCAGCCTTCGGGACAGGGATGGCTATGGCTACACCTTC. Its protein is CASSLRDRDGYGYTF.

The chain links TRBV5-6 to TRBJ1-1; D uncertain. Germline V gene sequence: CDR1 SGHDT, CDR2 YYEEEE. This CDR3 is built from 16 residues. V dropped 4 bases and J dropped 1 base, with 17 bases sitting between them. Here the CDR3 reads CASSHSPSRANTEAFF. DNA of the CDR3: TGTGCCAGCAGCCATTCCCCCTCGAGGGCGAACACTGAAGCTTTCTTT.